The clone carrying this TCR beta chain was seen only a few times. As yet, its antigen is unknown. Assay: immunoSEQ multiplex PCR; the TCRdb copy retains only in-frame clones and omits some. The sample has roughly 48,000 clones; around 77% are singletons. The data are from a study of T cells in localized non-small cell lung cancer. Findings of the study overall: Heterogeneity stays possible, as sequencing covered only one tumor region.

Source: peripheral blood, taken before any cancer treatment. This receptor was taken from a man aged 40 to 69 with stage I squamous cell lung carcinoma.

CDR3 sequence reads: CASSLQGREQFF. The CDR3 DNA reads TGTGCCAGCAGTCTACAGGGTCGTGAGCAGTTCTTC. The rearrangement links TRBV6-5 to TRBJ2-1; the D gene is possibly TRBD1 (6 bases). The CDR3 has 12 amino acids. Germline V gene lookup returns CDR1 MNHEY and CDR2 SVGAGI. V gave up 5 bases and J gave up 9 bases, with 11 bases separating them.